These T cell receptor beta chains were read from a single sample in a study of blood T cell repertoires in COVID-19. Assay: immunoSEQ multiplex PCR; the TCRdb copy retains only in-frame clones and omits some. The table shows about 130,000 clones, with roughly four fifths occurring only once. The sample taken for sequencing was peripheral blood. The receptors originated from a man at least 80 years old with COVID-19, enrolled during active disease. Both conserved end residues are part of each CDR3. A D gene is named only where the DNA matches it firmly. Clone size is not always given. Where it is, it says once, few, many or a class for expanded clones.

clone_size,v_call,d_call,cdr3_length,j_call,cdr3_nt,cdr3_aa
.,TRBV3-1/TRBV3-2,TRBD1,16,TRBJ2-3,TGTGCCAGCAGCCCGGCGGGACAGGGAGGGACAGATACGCAGTATTTT,CASSPAGQGGTDTQYF
.,TRBV2,TRBD1,15,TRBJ1-4,TGTGCCAGCGGGGGACAGGCCGGAGGGGGTGAAAAACTGTTTTTT,CASGGQAGGGEKLFF
once,TRBV6-5,.,13,TRBJ2-1,TGTGCCAGTACGGGGATCCTCTACAATGAGCAGTTCTTC,CASTGILYNEQFF
.,TRBV10-3,.,13,TRBJ2-1,TGTGCCATCAGTGATATCAGGAACAATGAGCAGTTCTTC,CAISDIRNNEQFF
.,TRBV10-3,TRBD2,14,TRBJ2-1,TGTGCCATCTCCCTAGCGGGGGCCTACAATGAGCAGTTCTTC,CAISLAGAYNEQFF
.,TRBV4-2,.,13,TRBJ2-7,TGTGCCAGCAGCCAAAACTCTAAGTTTGAGCAGTACTTC,CASSQNSKFEQYF
few,TRBV24-1,.,13,TRBJ2-1,TGTGCCACCAGTGATTTTGGCCCCGCCGAGCAGTTCTTC,CATSDFGPAEQFF
.,TRBV6-6,.,14,TRBJ2-7,TGTGCCAGCAGTTCCCGGCAGATGCGGGACGAGCAGTACTTC,CASSSRQMRDEQYF
.,TRBV7-7,.,15,TRBJ2-5,TGTGCTAGCAGCTTAGGGGGAGGGAGTCAAGAGACCCAGTACTTC,CASSLGGGSQETQYF
.,TRBV7-2,TRBD1,15,TRBJ1-5,TGTGCCAGCAGTTACGGACAGGGAGTTGGTCAGCCCCAGCATTTT,CASSYGQGVGQPQHF
few,TRBV5-6,.,13,TRBJ1-2,TGTGCCAGCAGCTCACAGGGATACTATGGCTACACCTTC,CASSSQGYYGYTF
.,TRBV28,.,13,TRBJ2-1,TGTGCCAGCAGTTTGGGACTGAACAATGAGCAGTTCTTC,CASSLGLNNEQFF
.,TRBV4-2,.,15,TRBJ2-3,TGTGCCAGCAGCCAAGTAGTGATGAATCCAGATACGCAGTATTTT,CASSQVVMNPDTQYF
.,TRBV2,TRBD2,13,TRBJ2-1,TGTGCCAGCAGTCGGCGGGAGGGGCATGAGCAGTTCTTC,CASSRREGHEQFF
.,TRBV29-1,TRBD1,13,TRBJ1-5,TGCAGCGTAACAGAGGGGGCCGGGCAGCCCCAGCATTTT,CSVTEGAGQPQHF
.,TRBV28,TRBD1,10,TRBJ2-7,TGTGCCACTGGGACAGGTGAGCAGTACTTC,CATGTGEQYF
.,TRBV5-6,TRBD1,14,TRBJ2-2,TGTGCCAGCAGCGGATCCGGGACAGCCGGGGAGCTGTTTTTT,CASSGSGTAGELFF
.,TRBV2,.,13,TRBJ2-3,TGTGCCAGCAGTTCCGCAGTCACAGATACGCAGTATTTT,CASSSAVTDTQYF
few,TRBV5-1,.,14,TRBJ1-1,TGCGCCAGCAGACGACAGGACTTGAACACTGAAGCTTTCTTT,CASRRQDLNTEAFF
.,TRBV27,TRBD1,17,TRBJ2-7,TGTGCCAGCAGTCCTAGAGCGAGGACAGGGGTCTTCTACGAGCAGTACTTC,CASSPRARTGVFYEQYF